This T cell receptor beta chain was sequenced during a study of blood T cell repertoires in COVID-19. Overall study context: Both acute and convalescent COVID-19 samples were obtained from the United States, Italy and Spain.

This clone showed up just once. This CDR3 is 13 amino acids long. Germline CDR1 and CDR2: KGHSH and LQKENI. The V segment lost 6 bases and the J segment 1 base; nucleotides outside the gene matches: 3. Clones were sequenced by immunoSEQ multiplex PCR, and TCRdb holds only the in-frame ones, with some missing. In the table there are approximately 230,000 clones, just under 85% of which are singletons. This chain joins TRBV18 and TRBJ2-7; 7 bases are a match to TRBD2. The sample was peripheral blood. The sequence derives from a man at least 80 years old with acute or convalescent COVID-19. The CDR3 sequence is CASSREQSYEQYF. In nucleotides, the CDR3 is TGTGCCAGCTCGCGGGAGCAGTCCTACGAGCAGTACTTC.